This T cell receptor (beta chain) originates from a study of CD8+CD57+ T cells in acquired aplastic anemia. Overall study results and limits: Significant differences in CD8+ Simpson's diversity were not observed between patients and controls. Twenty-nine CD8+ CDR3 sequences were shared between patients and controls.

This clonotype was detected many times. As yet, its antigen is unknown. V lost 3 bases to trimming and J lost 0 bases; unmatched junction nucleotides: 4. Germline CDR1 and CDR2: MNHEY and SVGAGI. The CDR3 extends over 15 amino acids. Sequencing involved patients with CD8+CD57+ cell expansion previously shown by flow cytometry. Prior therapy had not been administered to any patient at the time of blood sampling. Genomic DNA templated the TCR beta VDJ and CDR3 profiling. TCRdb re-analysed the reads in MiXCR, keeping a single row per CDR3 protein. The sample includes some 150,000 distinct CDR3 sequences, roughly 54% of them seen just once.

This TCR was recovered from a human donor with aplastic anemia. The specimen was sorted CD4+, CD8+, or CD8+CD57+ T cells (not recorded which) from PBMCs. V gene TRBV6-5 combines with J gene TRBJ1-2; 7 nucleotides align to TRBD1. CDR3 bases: TGTGCCAGCAGTTATGGGGACAGCCCTAACTATGGCTACACCTTC. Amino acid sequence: CASSYGDSPNYGYTF.